Listed below are T cell receptor beta chains from one sample, sequenced in a study of memory CD4+ T cells and cytomegalovirus serostatus. Sequencing used immunoSEQ multiplex PCR; TCRdb keeps in-frame clones, though not all of them. Here the sample spans roughly 53,000 clones, roughly 72% being singletons. The sample consisted of memory CD4+ T cells from blood. The source is an adult in good health and CMV-seronegative. The CDR3 runs from the conserved cysteine through the conserved F or W. Each record gives: V gene, clone size, D gene, J gene, CDR3 DNA, CDR3 protein. A D gene is named only where the DNA matches it firmly. Some rows mark clone size as missing; the rest say once, few, many or name a class of expanded clone.

TRBV7-9	many	.	TRBJ1-1	TGTGCCAGCAGGGGAGACAGAGCTGGAGCTTTCTTT	CASRGDRAGAFF
TRBV5-4	once	TRBD2	TRBJ2-3	TGTGCCAGCAGCTTGTCTAGCGGGAGTCATACGCAGTATTTT	CASSLSSGSHTQYF
TRBV29-1	.	TRBD1	TRBJ1-2	TGCAGCGTGGGACAGGGGATGAAAGACTACACCTTC	CSVGQGMKDYTF
TRBV5-1	.	.	TRBJ1-1	TGCGCCAGCAGCTTGATCGGGGGGCTCATGGGGAACACTGAAGCTTTCTTT	CASSLIGGLMGNTEAFF
TRBV9	.	TRBD2	TRBJ2-3	TGTGCCAGCAGCGCCCGGGCGGGAGGCACAGATACGCAGTATTTT	CASSARAGGTDTQYF
TRBV5-4	.	TRBD2	TRBJ2-2	TGTGCCAGCAGCGCTAGCGGGAGGGGGTACACCGGGGAGCTGTTTTTT	CASSASGRGYTGELFF
TRBV9	.	.	TRBJ1-1	TGTGCCAGCAGCAATGGACAGCGAGGGACTGAAGCTTTCTTT	CASSNGQRGTEAFF
TRBV19	few	.	TRBJ1-2	TGTGCCAGTACCCTCGCGGGACGGAACACGGATGGCTACACCTTC	CASTLAGRNTDGYTF
TRBV15	.	.	TRBJ2-1	TGTGCCACCAGCAGCTCCCGGGGGGCGCGATACAATGAGCAGTTCTTC	CATSSSRGARYNEQFF
TRBV13	.	TRBD1	TRBJ1-6	TGTGCCAGCACCGGAGGGGGCCGATATTCACCCCTCCACTTT	CASTGGGRYSPLHF
TRBV2	.	TRBD2	TRBJ2-5	TGTGCCAGCAGTGTGGGGGGGGGTTCTGAGACCCAGTACTTC	CASSVGGGSETQYF
TRBV7-3	.	.	TRBJ2-1	TGTGCCAGCAGCTTACGTGAGGGAGGTGAGCAGTTCTTC	CASSLREGGEQFF
TRBV5-6	.	.	TRBJ1-2	TGTGCCAGCACGTCCTCGGGCCGTCCAAACTATGGCTACACCTTC	CASTSSGRPNYGYTF
TRBV10-1	.	.	TRBJ1-2	TGCGCCAGCAGGACCAACAATAACTATGGCTACACCTTC	CASRTNNNYGYTF
TRBV5-5	few	TRBD1	TRBJ1-4	TGTGCCAGCAGCTTGGGGGCCAGGGGGCCTAGTGAAAAACTGTTTTTT	CASSLGARGPSEKLFF
TRBV18	.	.	TRBJ2-1	TGTGCCAGCTCACCCGACGGCCGTCGGAATGAGCAGTTCTTC	CASSPDGRRNEQFF
TRBV7-2	.	TRBD1	TRBJ1-1	TGTGCCAGCAGCTTACAGGGGGCAACTGAAGCTTTCTTT	CASSLQGATEAFF
TRBV19	.	.	TRBJ2-3	TGTGCCAGTAGTATGGGGGGGCTCGGCACAGATACGCAGTATTTT	CASSMGGLGTDTQYF
TRBV7-2	.	TRBD1	TRBJ1-2	TGTGCCAGCAGCTTAGCTGGGCAGGGACAGAGTCGCTACACCTTC	CASSLAGQGQSRYTF
TRBV27	.	TRBD1	TRBJ1-1	TGTGCCAGCAGTCGCGTGACAGGGGGTAGGAGGACTGAAGCTTTCTTT	CASSRVTGGRRTEAFF
TRBV11-2	.	TRBD2	TRBJ2-7	TGTGCCAGCAGCTTTCAAGGTAGCGGGACCTACGAGCAGTACTTC	CASSFQGSGTYEQYF
TRBV14	few	.	TRBJ1-2	TGTGCCAGCAGCCAGGGACACGGCCAGGGTAACTATGGCTACACCTTC	CASSQGHGQGNYGYTF
TRBV4-1	.	TRBD1	TRBJ2-1	TGCGCCAGCAGCCACTTAGGACAGGGTACGGTCAATGAGCAGTTCTTC	CASSHLGQGTVNEQFF
TRBV6-5	.	.	TRBJ2-1	TGTGCCAGCAGTAAGGCGTGGGAGACCAATGAGCAGTTCTTC	CASSKAWETNEQFF
TRBV5-8	.	.	TRBJ2-3	TGTGCCAGCAGCTTAGGGGACATACGCACAGATACGCAGTATTTT	CASSLGDIRTDTQYF
TRBV7-2	few	TRBD1	TRBJ1-2	TGTGCCAGCAGCTGGGGACAGGGAGGATATGGCTACACCTTC	CASSWGQGGYGYTF
TRBV5-1	.	TRBD1	TRBJ2-5	TGCGCCAGCAGCAATCCCCCGGGACAGGGAGAAGAGACCCAGTACTTC	CASSNPPGQGEETQYF
TRBV7-9	few	.	TRBJ2-4	TGTGCCAGCAGCTTAGCGGGCGGGTCCAAAAACATTCAGTACTTC	CASSLAGGSKNIQYF